This T cell receptor beta chain was sequenced for a study of response to subunit inactivated influenza vaccine. Whole-study findings and limits: Authors suggested that a seasonal influenza vaccination recruits few new T cells each time.

Concerning this clonotype: Its antigen is undetermined.

This CDR3 spans 15 amino acids. The germline V gene encodes CDR1 SGDLS and CDR2 YYNGEE. Trimming removed 3 bases from V and 9 bases from J; junction bases left unmatched: 10. TCRdb recomputed calls from the RT-PCR reads with MiXCR, one row per CDR3 protein. In the table there are 170,000 or so distinct CDR3 sequences, over 8.5% of which are singletons. The sequences come from CD8+ T cells sorted from PBMCs, collected roughly 24 months after vaccination. This chain connects TRBV9 to TRBJ2-3; TRBD2 agrees at 10 bases. The origin of this receptor is a man between 50 and 75 years old who received an inactivated influenza vaccine. CDR3 sequence: CASSGGTSVMGTQYF. The CDR3 DNA reads as TGTGCCAGCAGCGGGGGGACTAGCGTTATGGGGACGCAGTATTTT.